This entry features one TCR beta chain sequence. The count of this clone is one. The antigen this receptor binds is unknown. No much larger clonotype is one base removed from it; base qualities were not supplied. Libraries were prepared through the immunoSEQ multiplex PCR assay. Under the source paper's analysis protocol: To diagnose cytomegalovirus status from the catalog of TCR beta chain sequences, a statistical classification framework was built. TCRdb took this table from immuneACCESS and kept in-frame rearrangements with V and J called. Such tables lack part of the clones; where checked against another copy, unresolved V genes explain under half of the gap, and the rest is unexplained. V and J calls and clone size come straight from that table; D and trimming were deduced from the DNA. In this sample the table shows about 190,000 clones, around 88% of which occur a single time. The leading ten clones occupy over 1.3% of the sample.

This record comes from a study of cytomegalovirus exposure and HLA in healthy donors (dated by TCRdb to about 2017). About the study as a whole: According to a later analysis, one platform produced both the approximately 110 validation repertoires and the approximately 660 repertoires of the first cohort. The study was designed to test whether signatures of past pathogen exposure could be identified by cataloging public T cell receptors. Besides the first cohort of more than 650 subjects, a separate validation cohort made up of roughly 120 different subjects was used. High-throughput TCR immunosequencing, statistical association of individual TCRs with disease status, and machine learning were combined to predict cytomegalovirus infection status. Points the paper makes about the study in general: The classifier was reported to diagnose cytomegalovirus status with high specificity and sensitivity in both the original and validation cohorts. Three of the identified cytomegalovirus-associated TCR beta chains were confirmed in vitro to be specific for cytomegalovirus antigens. A later analysis had no HLA typing for the validation cohort, so co-occurrence there was scored across all 110 or so repertoires. The study gave a list of some 150 TCR beta chains associated with cytomegalovirus. Most TCR sequences were seen in very few donors, while some public TCRs were found in many individuals. The authors suggested that the approach could potentially be extended to other disease states and immunological phenotypes. In a later analysis, TCRs clustered in the first cohort were found to also tend to co-occur in the roughly 110 validation repertoires, with 94% of cluster scores above 0.

The donors were included in the validation cohort of over a hundred subjects, a group kept apart from the roughly 670-subject first cohort. From its cysteine to its phenylalanine, the CDR3 spans 15 amino acids. Only the CDR3 DNA is retained, 45 bases long and in frame from the first base. V is clipped by 5 bases and J by 6 bases, and the sequence between their germline boundaries is 18 bases long. CDR1 and CDR2 were assigned from the germline V gene as SGHVS and FQNEAQ. Sequenced: PBMCs. The clonotype comes from a woman aged 18-29 years in good health and CMV-seronegative. The chain joins TRBV7-8 to TRBJ2-3; TRBD2 might be the D gene, on 6 matching bases. Here is the DNA: TGTGCCAGCAGCCCCCGACTAGTTGCCCCCGATACGCAGTATTTT. It codes for CASSPRLVAPDTQYF.